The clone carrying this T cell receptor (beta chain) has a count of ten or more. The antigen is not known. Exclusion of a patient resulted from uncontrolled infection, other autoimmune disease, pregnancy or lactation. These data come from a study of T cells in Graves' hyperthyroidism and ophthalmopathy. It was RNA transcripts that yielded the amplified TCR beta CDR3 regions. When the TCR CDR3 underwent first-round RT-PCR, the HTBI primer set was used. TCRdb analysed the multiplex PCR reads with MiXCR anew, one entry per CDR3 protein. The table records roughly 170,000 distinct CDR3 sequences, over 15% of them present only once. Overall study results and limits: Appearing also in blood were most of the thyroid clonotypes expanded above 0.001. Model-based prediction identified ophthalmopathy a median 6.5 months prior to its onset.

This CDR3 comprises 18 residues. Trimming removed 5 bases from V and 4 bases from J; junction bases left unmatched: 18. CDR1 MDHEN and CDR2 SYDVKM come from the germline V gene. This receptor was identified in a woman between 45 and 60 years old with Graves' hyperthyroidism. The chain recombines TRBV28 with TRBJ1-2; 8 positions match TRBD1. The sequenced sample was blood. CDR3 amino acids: CASSPSTGATVWSYGYTF. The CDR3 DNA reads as TGTGCCAGCAGTCCCTCGACAGGGGCTACCGTATGGAGCTATGGCTACACCTTC.